The rows below give T cell receptor beta chains drawn from one sample of a study of blood T cells in healthy people across ages. TCRdb processed the 5' RACE reads anew with MiXCR; each CDR3 protein has one entry. The sample consists of approximately 2,000,000 distinct CDR3 sequences, more than 35% of them appearing once. The sample taken for sequencing was blood. The receptors were sampled from a human donor in good health. CDR3s include the opening cysteine and the closing phenylalanine or tryptophan. A D gene is named only where the DNA matches it firmly. Size tells how often a clone was seen (once, few, many) or the class of an expanded clone, and some rows leave it out.

v_call: TRBV6-6; j_call: TRBJ2-1; clone_size: .; d_call: TRBD1; cdr3_length: 15; cdr3_aa: CASSYRDRGSNEQFF; cdr3_nt: TGTGCCAGCAGTTACCGGGACAGGGGATCTAATGAGCAGTTCTTC
v_call: TRBV20-1; j_call: TRBJ2-7; clone_size: .; d_call: .; cdr3_length: 12; cdr3_aa: CSASTSNYEQYF; cdr3_nt: TGCAGTGCTAGTACGAGCAACTACGAGCAGTACTTC
v_call: TRBV12-3/TRBV12-4; j_call: TRBJ1-5; clone_size: .; d_call: .; cdr3_length: 15; cdr3_aa: CASSPPRVGNQPQHF; cdr3_nt: TGTGCCAGCAGTCCTCCCCGGGTAGGGAATCAGCCCCAGCATTTT
v_call: TRBV6-2/TRBV6-3; j_call: TRBJ1-1; clone_size: .; d_call: .; cdr3_length: 14; cdr3_aa: CASSYPQGPDEAFF; cdr3_nt: TGTGCCAGCAGTTACCCCCAAGGGCCAGATGAAGCTTTCTTT
v_call: TRBV7-2; j_call: TRBJ2-5; clone_size: few; d_call: .; cdr3_length: 15; cdr3_aa: CASSLAVTFGGTQYF; cdr3_nt: TGTGCCAGCAGCTTAGCGGTGACCTTTGGGGGTACCCAGTACTTC
v_call: TRBV28; j_call: TRBJ1-2; clone_size: .; d_call: .; cdr3_length: 12; cdr3_aa: CARSLFSVGYTF; cdr3_nt: TGTGCCCGCAGTCTATTTAGTGTGGGCTACACCTTC
v_call: TRBV20-1; j_call: TRBJ2-1; clone_size: few; d_call: .; cdr3_length: 13; cdr3_aa: CSAIRGAHNEQFF; cdr3_nt: TGCAGTGCCATTAGGGGGGCCCACAATGAGCAGTTCTTC
v_call: TRBV7-9; j_call: TRBJ2-1; clone_size: many; d_call: .; cdr3_length: 14; cdr3_aa: CASSLAWGTNEQFF; cdr3_nt: TGTGCCAGCAGCTTAGCTTGGGGCACGAATGAGCAGTTCTTC
v_call: TRBV7-2; j_call: TRBJ1-5; clone_size: .; d_call: .; cdr3_length: 15; cdr3_aa: CASSLVGQLNQPQHF; cdr3_nt: TGTGCCAGCAGCTTAGTAGGACAACTCAATCAGCCCCAGCATTTT
v_call: TRBV7-2; j_call: TRBJ1-5; clone_size: .; d_call: TRBD1; cdr3_length: 15; cdr3_aa: CAGSPRTGNNQPQHF; cdr3_nt: TGTGCCGGCAGCCCCCGGACAGGGAACAATCAGCCCCAGCATTTT
v_call: TRBV27; j_call: TRBJ2-5; clone_size: once; d_call: TRBD1; cdr3_length: 15; cdr3_aa: CASSRGTGRLETQYF; cdr3_nt: TGTGCCAGCAGTCGCGGGACAGGGCGGTTAGAGACCCAGTACTTC
v_call: TRBV29-1; j_call: TRBJ1-1; clone_size: .; d_call: .; cdr3_length: 12; cdr3_aa: CSVVWEHTEAFF; cdr3_nt: TGCAGCGTTGTTTGGGAGCACACTGAAGCTTTCTTT
v_call: TRBV6-2/TRBV6-3; j_call: TRBJ2-1; clone_size: .; d_call: TRBD1; cdr3_length: 16; cdr3_aa: CASSNDRGNFYNEQFF; cdr3_nt: TGTGCCAGCAGTAATGACAGGGGGAATTTCTACAATGAGCAGTTCTTC
v_call: TRBV4-1; j_call: TRBJ2-7; clone_size: .; d_call: .; cdr3_length: 15; cdr3_aa: CASSGGTSSYNEQYF; cdr3_nt: TGCGCCAGCAGCGGGGGGACCAGCTCCTACAATGAGCAGTACTTC
v_call: TRBV12-3/TRBV12-4; j_call: TRBJ2-1; clone_size: .; d_call: TRBD1; cdr3_length: 16; cdr3_aa: CASSERTGRNYNEQFF; cdr3_nt: TGTGCCAGCAGTGAAAGGACAGGGCGAAACTACAATGAGCAGTTCTTC
v_call: TRBV6-2/TRBV6-3; j_call: TRBJ1-2; clone_size: .; d_call: .; cdr3_length: 13; cdr3_aa: CASSRIANYGYTF; cdr3_nt: TGTGCCAGCAGTCGGATAGCTAACTATGGCTACACCTTC
v_call: TRBV12-3/TRBV12-4; j_call: TRBJ1-1; clone_size: .; d_call: .; cdr3_length: 15; cdr3_aa: CASVSLYTGKTEAFF; cdr3_nt: TGTGCCAGCGTTTCCTTGTATACAGGGAAAACTGAAGCTTTCTTT